The 24 T cell receptor beta chains given below trace back to one sample, sequenced in a study of blood T cell repertoires in COVID-19. Produced via immunoSEQ multiplex PCR; TCRdb's table is partial and in-frame only. The repertoire has over 100,000 clones, over 75% of them found once; the top ten carry 6.6%. The source material was peripheral blood. These receptor sequences come from a woman in her fifties or sixties with acute or convalescent COVID-19.

The V and J genes are TRBV28 and TRBJ1-4; possible D gene TRBD1, 5 bases. V was cut by 4 bases and J by 8 bases, with 11 bases left in between. The germline gives CDR1 MDHEN, CDR2 SYDVKM. The CDR3 spans 13 residues. CDR3 DNA: TGTGCCAGCAGTTCCCAGGGCCTCGAAAAACTGTTTTTT. The encoded protein is CASSSQGLEKLFF.

V is TRBV6-5 and J is TRBJ1-6; D unresolved. The V gene lost 5 bases and the J gene lost 7 bases, with 6 bases spanning the gap. CDR3 length: 12 residues. The germline gives CDR1 MNHEY, CDR2 SVGAGI. Here the CDR3 DNA reads TGTGCCAGCAGTACTACGAATTCACCCCTCCACTTT. Translated: CASSTTNSPLHF.

This clone was recorded a few times. The rearrangement joins TRBV19 to TRBJ1-5, with 7 bases fitting TRBD1. The V gene's germline CDR1 is LNHDA and CDR2 SQIVND (reference sequence). The length of the CDR3 is 15 residues. V shed 8 bases, J shed 2 bases, and the junction held 9 bases outside the gene matches. CDR3 region: CASGPGTAGNQPQHF. The CDR3 region has the DNA TGTGCCAGTGGTCCTGGGACAGCTGGCAATCAGCCCCAGCATTTT.

This clone was recorded once. The CDR3 is CASSLAASPSYGYTF. In nucleotides, the CDR3 is TGTGCCAGCAGCTTGGCCGCTTCCCCTAGCTATGGCTACACCTTC. The rearrangement uses TRBV5-5 and TRBJ1-2, with no clear D. The CDR3 covers 15 residues. Trimming left V 0 bases short and J 4 bases short, with 13 bases between. Germline V gene data show CDR1 as SGHKS and CDR2 as YYEKEE (reference sequence).

The J gene is TRBJ1-3, the V gene TRBV19; D gene ambiguous. This CDR3 is 15 amino acids long. V was trimmed by 1 base and J by 4 bases, leaving 11 bases between them. Germline V CDR1 and CDR2: LNHDA, SQIVND (reference sequence). The CDR3 loop is CASSIVGGEGNTIYF. CDR3 in DNA: TGTGCCAGTAGTATAGTGGGCGGGGAAGGAAACACCATATATTTT.

The chain links TRBV12-3 or TRBV12-4 to TRBJ1-2, with no clear D. This CDR3 contains 12 residues. Trimming removed 10 bases from V and 6 bases from J, with 15 bases in between. The CDR3 sequence is CATHRVGDGYTF. Here the CDR3 DNA reads TGTGCCACCCATCGGGTAGGAGATGGCTACACCTTC.

This chain links TRBV7-9 with TRBJ1-1; weak D call: TRBD1 (6 bases). Germline V gene lookup returns CDR1 SEHNR and CDR2 FQNEAQ (reference sequence). Deletions cut 3 bases from V and 10 bases from J, with 12 bases between. The CDR3 has 12 residues. CDR3 in amino acids: CASSFYVGGAFF. CDR3 DNA: TGTGCCAGCAGCTTTTATGTAGGGGGAGCTTTCTTT.

The rearrangement joins TRBV9 to TRBJ1-4, with D perhaps TRBD1 (5 bases). Trimming took off 1 base at V and 7 bases at J, with 14 bases between the two ends. The CDR3 totals 15 residues. Germline V lookup: CDR1 SGDLS, CDR2 YYNGEE. CDR3 nucleotides: TGTGCCAGCAGCGTAAGGGGATCGGTTGCTGAAAAACTGTTTTTT. Its translation is CASSVRGSVAEKLFF.

This clone was seen only a few times. Here the CDR3 reads CASSGLGLRQAGYTF. The CDR3 bases are TGTGCCAGTTCTGGCTTAGGGTTGAGACAGGCTGGCTACACCTTC. V is TRBV19 and J is TRBJ1-2; maybe TRBD1 (6 bases). Trimming left V 8 bases short and J 7 bases short, with 23 bases between. Germline V gene sequence: CDR1 LNHDA, CDR2 SQIVND (reference sequence). The CDR3 has 15 amino acids. The entire variable domain, with the rest obtained from reference TRBV19 and TRBJ1-2, is as follows: DGGITQSPKYLFRKEGQNVTLSCEQNLNHDAMYWYRQDPGQGLRLIYYSQIVNDFQKGDIAEGYSVSREKKESFPLTVTSAQKNPTAFYLCASSGLGLRQAGYTFGSGTRLTVV.

V and J are TRBV28 and TRBJ1-4, with unresolved D. Germline V gene sequence: CDR1 MDHEN, CDR2 SYDVKM. The CDR3 has 14 amino acids. Trimming pared 6 bases from V and 4 bases from J, leaving 12 bases between. The CDR3: CASRKGGLNEKLFF. The CDR3 DNA is TGTGCCAGCAGGAAGGGAGGGCTTAATGAAAAACTGTTTTTT.

The rearrangement links TRBV10-3 to TRBJ1-5; D might be TRBD1 (5 bases). The CDR3 is 12 residues long. The germline V gene has CDR1 ENHRY and CDR2 SYGVKD. V was clipped by 4 bases and J by 9 bases, with 10 bases between them. CDR3 amino acids: CAISGGEGPQHF. CDR3 sequence (DNA): TGTGCCATCAGTGGGGGGGAGGGGCCCCAGCATTTT.

This rearrangement joins TRBV28 to TRBJ1-2; tentatively, D is TRBD1 (6 bases). Trimming removed 2 bases from V and 3 bases from J, with 7 bases in between. CDR3 length: 13 amino acids. The germline V gene has CDR1 MDHEN and CDR2 SYDVKM. The CDR3: CASSLRTDYGYTF. The DNA of the CDR3 is TGTGCCAGCAGTTTAAGGACAGACTATGGCTACACCTTC.

This clone was picked up one time. The rearrangement links TRBV9 to TRBJ1-1; 7 nucleotides match TRBD1. Trimming took 1 base from V and 4 from J; bases not matched to a gene: 7. Germline V gene sequence: CDR1 SGDLS, CDR2 YYNGEE. The CDR3 has 15 residues. The CDR3 DNA is TGTGCCAGCAGCGTAATAAAGGGGGCTGGCACTGAAGCTTTCTTT. Residues: CASSVIKGAGTEAFF.

For the CDR3, the DNA is TGCGCCAGCAGTTCCGGGACAGGAATCACAGATACGCAGTATTTT. Its protein is CASSSGTGITDTQYF. This sequence joins TRBV5-1 and TRBJ2-3, with 8 bases lining up with TRBD1. This CDR3 is built from 15 residues. J gave up 2 bases and V 5 bases, and 7 bases lay outside the gene matches. Germline V gene data show CDR1 as SGHRS and CDR2 as YFSETQ.

The CDR3 nucleotides read TGTGCCAGCACCCGAGCCGGGACACCCAACACCGGGGAGCTGTTTTTT. This gives the protein CASTRAGTPNTGELFF. The chain is built from TRBV3-1 (or the pseudogene TRBV3-2) and TRBJ2-2; D may be TRBD1 (6 bases). The V end was cut by 7 bases, the J end by 2 bases, with 17 bases between. The CDR3 covers 16 residues. CDR1 LGHDT and CDR2 YNNKEL come from the germline V gene (reference sequence).

V gene TRBV5-1 combines with J gene TRBJ2-6; D unresolved. CDR1 is SGHRS, CDR2 YFSETQ, per germline. Trimming stripped 4 bases from V and 0 bases from J, with 5 bases between. The CDR3 is 14 residues long. This chain's CDR3 is CASSAYSGANVLTF. CDR3 sequence (DNA): TGCGCCAGCAGCGCCTACTCTGGGGCCAACGTCCTGACTTTC. Together with reference TRBV5-1 and TRBJ2-6, the CDR3 gives the full variable domain: KAGVTQTPRYLIKTRGQQVTLSCSPISGHRSVSWYQQTPGQGLQFLFEYFSETQRNKGNFPGRFSGRQFSNSRSEMNVSTLELGDSALYLCASSAYSGANVLTFGAGSRLTVL.

This clone was recorded once. J is TRBJ2-7 and V is TRBV12-2; the table names TRBD2, a call not compared with the DNA. TRBV12-2 is marked as a pseudogene. The length of the CDR3 is 14 residues. CDR3 amino acids: CASLRAGEIYEQYF. In DNA, the CDR3 is TGTGCAAGTCTGAGGGCGGGGGAAATCTACGAGCAGTACTTC.

V gene TRBV24-1 combines with J gene TRBJ1-2; D is unresolved. Germline V gene lookup returns CDR1 KGHDR and CDR2 SFDVKD. This CDR3 is built from 12 residues. Trimming shortened V by 3 bases and J by 6 bases, and 7 bases separated the two germline ends. DNA of the CDR3: TGTGCCACCAGTGATGAGAGTGATGGCTACACCTTC. Residues: CATSDESDGYTF.

The rearrangement uses TRBV6-5 and TRBJ2-1, with D possibly matching TRBD1 (6 bases). This CDR3 comprises 16 residues. Germline CDR1 reads MNHEY; CDR2 reads SVGAGI. V was clipped by 4 bases and J by 3 bases, with 16 bases between them. The CDR3 spells CASSFTGILSYNEQFF. CDR3 bases: TGTGCCAGCAGTTTCACAGGGATCCTTAGCTACAATGAGCAGTTCTTC.

The chain couples TRBV18 to TRBJ1-3; D is possibly TRBD1 (6 bases). Per germline, CDR1 KGHSH and CDR2 LQKENI. V was trimmed by 5 bases and J by 3 bases, leaving 8 bases between them. The CDR3 spans 13 residues. The CDR3 loop is CASSTGIGNTIYF. In DNA form, the CDR3 reads TGTGCCAGCTCAACAGGGATTGGAAACACCATATATTTT.

V and J are TRBV19 and TRBJ2-2, with 7 bases matching TRBD2. Losses at the gene ends were 8 bases for V and 3 bases for J; bases not matched to a gene: 9. Germline assignment: CDR1 LNHDA and CDR2 SQIVND (reference sequence). The length of the CDR3 is 15 residues. The CDR3 nucleotides are TGTGCCAGTGGGAGGGCAGGGCTCTACACCGGGGAGCTGTTTTTT. Translation gives CASGRAGLYTGELFF.

The CDR3 coding sequence is TGTGCCAGCAGCCAAGGAGGGGACAGGGGGCTCAGCGAGCAGTACTTC. Translated, it gives CASSQGGDRGLSEQYF. The rearrangement joins TRBV14 to TRBJ2-7, with TRBD1 matching 12 bases. CDR3 length: 16 amino acids. After removal of 1 base from V and 6 bases from J, the junction contained 7 bases not matched to a gene. CDR1 and CDR2 (germline): SGHDN, FVKESK.

The chain uses TRBV7-6 and TRBJ2-1; the match to TRBD2 covers 7 bases. The V segment lost 5 bases and the J segment 6 bases; nucleotides outside the gene matches: 7. The CDR3 extends over 14 amino acids. The germline V gene has CDR1 SGHVS and CDR2 FNYEAQ. CDR3 sequence reads: CASSPPGLPNEQFF. CDR3 in DNA: TGTGCCAGCAGCCCCCCGGGACTACCCAATGAGCAGTTCTTC.

The chain is built from TRBV5-1 and TRBJ1-6, with a weak D call TRBD1 (5 bases). Germline CDR1 is SGHRS and CDR2 is YFSETQ. V lost 0 bases and J lost 6, with 22 bases in between. This CDR3 region has 19 residues. CDR3 amino acids: CASSLEGREARPSNSPLHF. In DNA, the CDR3 is TGCGCCAGCAGCTTGGAGGGCAGGGAAGCCCGACCCAGTAATTCACCCCTCCACTTT.